This T cell receptor (beta chain) was obtained from a study of human T cells and chemical hapten exposure. Time point meaning: patch test 1, 2 weeks after DPC sensitization. Treatment meaning: therapeutic diphenylcyclopropenone sensitization with weekly scalp DPC. Germline V CDR1 and CDR2: SEHNR, FQNEAQ (reference sequence). CDR3 size: 17 residues. Trimming cost V 2 bases and J 2 bases, with 13 bases left between them. MiXCR, run by TCRdb on the RACE reads, gives a single entry per CDR3 protein. The data show 370,000 or so distinct CDR3 sequences, 4.8% seen once. This specimen was whole blood, taken in connection with sensitization to the hapten diphenylcyclopropenone (DPC). The chain combines TRBV7-9 with TRBJ1-6, with D unclear. This receptor was identified in a woman aged 45-65 years with alopecia areata. Some clones in this sample may be carry-over from other donors' samples. In DNA, the CDR3 is TGTGCCAGCAGCTTAACTAGGGCGGATGCCTATAATTCACCCCTCCACTTT. Translated, it gives CASSLTRADAYNSPLHF.